This TCR beta chain was recovered during a study of T cell responses to AZD1222 COVID-19 vaccine. Overall study context: Researchers grouped second doses given at about 4 or about 12 weeks into one pool. Study-level findings and limits: Clonal diversity may have been underestimated in mostly white British donors.

In germline, CDR1 is LGHDT, CDR2 YNNKEL (reference sequence). The germline V and J ends were trimmed by 4 bases and 2 bases, with 14 bases remaining between them. CDR3 size: 15 residues. About this clone: Its cognate antigen is unknown.

Measured with immunoSEQ multiplex PCR; TCRdb has only the in-frame clones, and not every one. Of over 100,000 clones in the sample, around nine tenths were seen once. The genes are TRBV3-1 (or the pseudogene TRBV3-2) and TRBJ2-5, with D possibly TRBD2 on 5 matching bases. Specimen: peripheral blood, collected on day 0 of AZD1222 vaccination. This receptor was taken from an adult in good health. The CDR3 loop reads CASSLLAGGQETQYF. The CDR3 DNA sequence: TGTGCCAGCAGCCTCCTGGCAGGAGGACAAGAGACCCAGTACTTC.